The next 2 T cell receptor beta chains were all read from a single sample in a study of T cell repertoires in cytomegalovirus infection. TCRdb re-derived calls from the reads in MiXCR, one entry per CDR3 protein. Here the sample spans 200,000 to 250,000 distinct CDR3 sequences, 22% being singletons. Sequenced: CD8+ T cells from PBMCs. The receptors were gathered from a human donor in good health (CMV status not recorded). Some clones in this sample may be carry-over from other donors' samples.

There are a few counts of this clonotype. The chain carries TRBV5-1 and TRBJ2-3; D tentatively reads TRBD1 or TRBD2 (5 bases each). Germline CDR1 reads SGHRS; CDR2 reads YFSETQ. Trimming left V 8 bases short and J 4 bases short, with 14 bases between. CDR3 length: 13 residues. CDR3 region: CASTRWGSDTQYF. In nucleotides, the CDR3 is TGCGCCAGTACCCGATGGGGGTCAGATACGCAGTATTTT.

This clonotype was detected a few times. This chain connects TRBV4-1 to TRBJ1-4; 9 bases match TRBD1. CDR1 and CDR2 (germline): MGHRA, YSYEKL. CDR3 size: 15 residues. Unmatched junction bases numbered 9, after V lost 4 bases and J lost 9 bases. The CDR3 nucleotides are TGCGCCAGCAGCCGAAGACAGGGGGACAATCAAAAACTGTTTTTT. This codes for CASSRRQGDNQKLFF.